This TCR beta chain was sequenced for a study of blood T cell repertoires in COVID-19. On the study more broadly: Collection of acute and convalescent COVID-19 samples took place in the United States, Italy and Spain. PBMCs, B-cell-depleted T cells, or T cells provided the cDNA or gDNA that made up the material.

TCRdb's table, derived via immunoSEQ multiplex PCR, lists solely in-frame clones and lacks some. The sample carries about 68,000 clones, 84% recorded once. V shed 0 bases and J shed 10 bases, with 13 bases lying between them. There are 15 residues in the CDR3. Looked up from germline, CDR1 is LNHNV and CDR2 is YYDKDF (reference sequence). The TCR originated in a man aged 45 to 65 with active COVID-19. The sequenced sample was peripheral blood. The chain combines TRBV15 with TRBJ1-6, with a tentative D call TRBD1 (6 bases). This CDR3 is CATSRDIQGDSPLHF. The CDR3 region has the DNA TGTGCCACCAGCAGAGATATACAGGGAGACTCACCCCTCCACTTT.